The rows below give T cell receptor beta chains drawn from one sample of a study of shared clonotypes between healthy human individuals. Produced via immunoSEQ multiplex PCR; TCRdb's table is partial and in-frame only. This table has some 2,000,000 clones, 85% to 95% appearing once. Sequenced input: naive CD4+ T cells sorted from blood. The receptors come from a man younger than 35 in good health. Each CDR3 is given with its conserved first and last residue. The order of the fields is J gene, V gene, D gene, clone size, CDR3 protein, CDR3 DNA. A D gene is named only where the DNA matches it firmly. Clone size is given for some rows only: seen once, a few or many times, or a class if the clone is expanded.

>TRBJ2-7|TRBV7-2|TRBD1|-
CASSLVGLGDSLAYEQYF
TGTGCCAGCAGCTTAGTCGGGTTAGGGGACAGCCTTGCCTACGAGCAGTACTTC
>TRBJ1-4|TRBV7-6|-|-
CASSLQAGTNEKLFF
TGTGCCAGCAGCTTGCAGGCCGGAACTAATGAAAAACTGTTTTTT
>TRBJ2-1|TRBV18|-|-
CASSQTPGSNEQFF
TGTGCCAGCTCACAGACCCCAGGGAGTAATGAGCAGTTCTTC
>TRBJ2-3|TRBV19|TRBD1|once
CASSEPGQGTDTQYF
TGTGCCAGTAGCGAACCGGGACAGGGCACAGATACGCAGTATTTT
>TRBJ2-6|TRBV4-3|-|-
CASSQAWDSGANVLTF
TGCGCCAGCAGCCAAGCCTGGGATTCTGGGGCCAACGTCCTGACTTTC
>TRBJ2-3|TRBV30|TRBD2|-
CAWSRTLGLAGGEGADTQYF
TGTGCCTGGAGTCGAACCCTGGGACTAGCGGGAGGGGAGGGGGCAGATACGCAGTATTTT
>TRBJ2-5|TRBV10-2|-|-
CASSEKTLQETQYF
TGCGCCAGCAGTGAAAAGACTCTACAAGAGACCCAGTACTTC
>TRBJ2-7|TRBV7-2|-|-
CASSVRGLEQYF
TGTGCCAGCAGCGTCCGGGGGCTCGAGCAGTACTTC
>TRBJ2-2|TRBV7-2|TRBD1|-
CASSSDRGRAGELFF
TGTGCCAGCAGCTCAGACAGGGGAAGGGCCGGGGAGCTGTTTTTT
>TRBJ2-5|TRBV18|-|-
CASSSRGETQYF
TGTGCCAGCTCCTCCCGCGGAGAGACCCAGTACTTC
>TRBJ1-1|TRBV5-1|TRBD1|-
CASSGQGAGLNTEAFF
TGCGCCAGCAGTGGACAGGGTGCGGGTTTGAACACTGAAGCTTTCTTT
>TRBJ1-1|TRBV29-1|-|once
CSVDGRLMNTEAFF
TGCAGCGTTGATGGCAGGCTGATGAACACTGAAGCTTTCTTT
>TRBJ2-3|TRBV11-2|TRBD2|-
CASSPSSGGTDTQYF
TGTGCCAGCAGCCCATCTAGCGGAGGCACAGATACGCAGTATTTT
>TRBJ1-1|TRBV18|TRBD1|once
CASSKGADTEAFF
TGTGCCAGCTCAAAGGGGGCTGACACTGAAGCTTTCTTT
>TRBJ2-7|TRBV7-2|TRBD2|-
CASSPPGGSSYEQYF
TGTGCCAGCAGCCCCCCGGGCGGGAGTTCCTACGAGCAGTACTTC
>TRBJ2-7|TRBV10-3|-|-
CAIMGPGAYEQYF
TGTGCCATCATGGGGCCAGGTGCCTACGAGCAGTACTTC
>TRBJ2-7|TRBV2|-|-
CASRTGPYEQYF
TGTGCCAGCAGAACAGGGCCCTACGAGCAGTACTTC
>TRBJ2-5|TRBV5-4|TRBD2|-
CASSLAGGNSETQYF
TGTGCCAGCAGCTTGGCGGGAGGGAATAGTGAGACCCAGTACTTC
>TRBJ2-7|TRBV7-2|TRBD2|-
CASSPGLARSYEQYF
TGTGCCAGCAGCCCCGGACTAGCGAGATCCTACGAGCAGTACTTC
>TRBJ1-1|TRBV6-5|-|-
CASSLWGDTEAFF
TGTGCCAGCAGCCTGTGGGGTGACACTGAAGCTTTCTTT
>TRBJ1-6|TRBV5-4|-|-
CASSLVGGGIDSPLHF
TGTGCCAGCAGCTTGGTGGGGGGCGGCATCGATTCACCCCTCCACTTT